Listed below are T cell receptor beta chains from one sample, sequenced in a study of early T cells in non-severe SARS-CoV-2 infection. MiXCR was run by TCRdb on the 5' RACE reads, yielding one entry per CDR3 protein. The data contain 71,000 or so distinct CDR3 sequences, 12% to 15% of them singletons. Sequenced: whole blood. These receptors all come from an adult who was a healthcare worker with PCR-confirmed SARS-CoV-2 infection or an uninfected control (not recorded which). Both conserved end residues are part of each CDR3. A D gene is named only where the DNA matches it firmly. Where a row states a size, it is once, few, many or the class of an expanded clone; other rows omit it.

CDR3 DNA,CDR3 protein,J gene,D gene,clone size,V gene
TGCAGCGTTGTTGCGGGGAGACGCACAGATACGCAGTATTTT,CSVVAGRRTDTQYF,TRBJ2-3,NA,NA,TRBV29-1
TGCAGCGTGTACTCGATGAACACTGAAGCTTTCTTT,CSVYSMNTEAFF,TRBJ1-1,NA,many,TRBV29-1
TGCAGCGTCCGCTTTTTTTCCTACGAGCAGTACTTC,CSVRFFSYEQYF,TRBJ2-7,NA,NA,TRBV29-1
TGTGCCAGCACCCAAGGGGGGACAGCTCATGGCTACACCTTC,CASTQGGTAHGYTF,TRBJ1-2,TRBD1,NA,TRBV6-1
TGCAGTGCTAGAGGCAGGGTCAGCACAGATACGCAGTATTTT,CSARGRVSTDTQYF,TRBJ2-3,NA,NA,TRBV20-1
TGCAGCGTTGGGGGACAGCGAATAAGCACAGATACGCAGTATTTT,CSVGGQRISTDTQYF,TRBJ2-3,TRBD1,medium-sized,TRBV29-1
TGCAGCGTCCACGCTCCGGGGGGGAACATTCAGTACTTC,CSVHAPGGNIQYF,TRBJ2-4,TRBD2,few,TRBV29-1
TGTGCCAGCTCACCAAGGCGGGCGAACACCGGGGAGCTGTTTTTT,CASSPRRANTGELFF,TRBJ2-2,NA,NA,TRBV18
TGTGCCTGGAGTGTACGTGGCAATCAGCCCCAGCATTTT,CAWSVRGNQPQHF,TRBJ1-5,NA,few,TRBV30
TGTGCCAGCAGTTTATACAGGGGGCCGAATGAGCAGTTCTTC,CASSLYRGPNEQFF,TRBJ2-1,TRBD1,few,TRBV27
TGTGCCAGTAGTATAGGCTGGCAGGCCGACTATGGCTACACCTTC,CASSIGWQADYGYTF,TRBJ1-2,NA,once,TRBV19
TGTGCCAGCAGTTCCCGGGACAGCCATCCCTACGAGCAGTACTTC,CASSSRDSHPYEQYF,TRBJ2-7,TRBD1,many,TRBV12-3/TRBV12-4
TGTGCCAGCAGCTCACGTGTCGGGGGCACCGGGGAGCTGTTTTTT,CASSSRVGGTGELFF,TRBJ2-2,NA,many,TRBV7-3
TGTGCCAGCAGCTCCACAGGGTCTGGCAATTCACCCCTCCACTTT,CASSSTGSGNSPLHF,TRBJ1-6,NA,NA,TRBV7-9
TGTGCCAGCAGCCCCCATCCAACTAATGAAAAACTGTTTTTT,CASSPHPTNEKLFF,TRBJ1-4,NA,few,TRBV2
TGTGCCAGCAGACGGACTAGCGGGTCCTACGAGCAGTACTTC,CASRRTSGSYEQYF,TRBJ2-7,TRBD2,NA,TRBV6-2/TRBV6-3
TGCAGCGTTCGACAGGGCCCCTACGAGCAGTACTTC,CSVRQGPYEQYF,TRBJ2-7,TRBD1,few,TRBV29-1
TGTGCCAGCAGCGAGCTTTTGGGACAGTTGTTCTTC,CASSELLGQLFF,TRBJ2-1,TRBD1,NA,TRBV13
TGTGCCAGCAGTTACTCAAGGCAGGGGGCAGACATTCAGTACTTC,CASSYSRQGADIQYF,TRBJ2-4,TRBD1,few,TRBV6-6
TGTGCCAGCAGTTATTACCGGACGGAGAACACTGAAGCTTTCTTT,CASSYYRTENTEAFF,TRBJ1-1,NA,few,TRBV6-2/TRBV6-3
TGTGCCAGCACCCCCCTTAGGACCCTTTTGATATGGGTGAACACTGAAGCTTTCTTT,CASTPLRTLLIWVNTEAFF,TRBJ1-1,NA,many,TRBV7-9
TGTGCCTGGAGTAAAGGACAGGGTTTATACACTGAAGCTTTCTTT,CAWSKGQGLYTEAFF,TRBJ1-1,TRBD1,NA,TRBV30
TGTGCCAGTAGTATGAGTCGGGACGGAATTAACTATGGCTACACCTTC,CASSMSRDGINYGYTF,TRBJ1-2,NA,few,TRBV19
TGCGCCAGCAGCTTGAATCGTGGGGTTTACGGTACCGACACTGAAGCTTTCTTT,CASSLNRGVYGTDTEAFF,TRBJ1-1,NA,few,TRBV5-1
TGTGCCAGCAGTTTAGAGCGGGGGTGGAACACTGAAGCTTTCTTT,CASSLERGWNTEAFF,TRBJ1-1,NA,many,TRBV12-3/TRBV12-4